The 12 T cell receptor beta chains given below trace back to one sample, sequenced in a study of human T cells and chemical hapten exposure. TCRdb reprocessed the RACE reads with MiXCR, giving one entry per CDR3 protein. The sample shows 80,000 to 100,000 distinct CDR3 sequences, 9.6% of them seen only once. Time point defined: pre-sensitization, week 0. Treatment reported: therapeutic diphenylcyclopropenone sensitization with weekly scalp DPC. Here the sequenced sample was whole blood, taken in connection with sensitization to the hapten diphenylcyclopropenone (DPC). The receptors come from a woman between 40 and 55 years old with alopecia areata. Some clones in this sample may be carry-over from other donors' samples.

This clonotype was detected only a few times. V is TRBV6-5 and J is TRBJ2-7; TRBD2 agrees at 11 bases. Germline V gene sequence: CDR1 MNHEY, CDR2 SVGAGI. The V gene end was trimmed by 0 bases and the J gene end by 5 bases; junction bases not matched to a gene: 3. The CDR3 has 15 amino acids. This chain's CDR3 is CASSYSTSGGNEQYF. The DNA of the CDR3 is TGTGCCAGCAGTTACTCTACTAGCGGGGGTAACGAGCAGTACTTC.

This clonotype came up many times. This chain uses TRBV7-2 with TRBJ2-7, with D tentatively TRBD1 (6 bases). Per germline, CDR1 SGHTA and CDR2 FQGNSA. This CDR3 has 17 residues. V was clipped by 0 bases and J by 4 bases, with 19 bases between them. The CDR3: CASSLARDKKGGYEQYF. In nucleotides, the CDR3 is TGTGCCAGCAGCTTAGCCCGGGACAAAAAAGGGGGATACGAGCAGTACTTC.

This clonotype appeared many times. The chain couples TRBV29-1 to TRBJ2-7, with D perhaps TRBD2 (5 bases). Germline assignment: CDR1 SQVTM and CDR2 ANQGSEA. Trimming shortened V by 4 bases and J by 6 bases, and 16 bases separated the two germline ends. The CDR3 contains 13 residues. The CDR3 sequence: CSVAARGKVEQYF. The DNA of the CDR3 is TGCAGCGTTGCTGCCCGGGGTAAGGTCGAGCAGTACTTC.

This clonotype was observed many times. The chain employs TRBV15 and TRBJ1-5; D gene uncertain. V dropped 3 bases and J dropped 4 bases, with 7 bases sitting between them. The CDR3 is made up of 13 amino acids. CDR1 and CDR2 from the germline V gene are LNHNV and YYDKDF (reference sequence). The CDR3 here is CATSSSLNQPQHF. The CDR3 DNA reads as TGTGCCACCAGCAGCAGCCTTAATCAGCCCCAGCATTTT.

This clonotype was observed many times. V is TRBV27 and J is TRBJ2-1; TRBD1 aligns across 10 bases. V was clipped by 2 bases and J by 4 bases; unmatched bases: 5. This CDR3 has 16 amino acids. Germline assignment: CDR1 MNHEY and CDR2 SMNVEV (reference sequence). The CDR3 loop reads CASSLQLGQGYNEQFF. CDR3 nucleotides: TGTGCCAGCAGTTTACAATTGGGACAGGGGTACAATGAGCAGTTCTTC.

As DNA, the CDR3 is TGTGCCAGCACCACGGCCGGCGGGGGACTCCGAGTCAATGAGCAGTTCTTC. Translated, it gives CASTTAGGGLRVNEQFF. The chain links TRBV6-2 or TRBV6-3 to TRBJ2-1, with 7 bases matching TRBD2. Losses at the gene ends were 7 bases for V and 6 bases for J; bases not matched to a gene: 18. The CDR3 runs to 17 residues. Germline V lookup: CDR1 MNHEY, CDR2 SVGEGT.

This clonotype was seen a few times. V and J are TRBV5-1 and TRBJ1-1, with D unresolved. In germline, CDR1 is SGHRS, CDR2 YFSETQ. This CDR3 is built from 12 residues. The V end lost 4 bases, the J end lost 1 base, and 5 bases lay between the germline ends. The DNA of the CDR3 is TGCGCCAGCAGCCACGGGAACACTGAAGCTTTCTTT. Its translation: CASSHGNTEAFF.

This clonotype has ten or more counts. The CDR3 region is CASSSLNYGYTF. DNA of the CDR3: TGTGCCAGCAGCTCCCTAAACTATGGCTACACCTTC. The rearrangement links TRBV11-2 to TRBJ1-2; D not certain. The germline V gene has CDR1 SGHAT and CDR2 FQNNGV. The CDR3 loop spans 12 amino acids. The V end was cut by 4 bases, the J end by 2 bases, with 5 bases between.

This clonotype came up a few times. The V call is TRBV9, the J call TRBJ1-4; 8 bases agree with TRBD1. Germline V gene sequence: CDR1 SGDLS, CDR2 YYNGEE. Trimming at V came to 3 bases and at J to 5 bases, leaving 6 bases not matched to a gene. This CDR3 region has 15 residues. The CDR3 sequence is CASSATQGGNEKLFF. Here the CDR3 DNA reads TGTGCCAGCAGCGCGACACAGGGGGGCAATGAAAAACTGTTTTTT.

The chain joins TRBV3-1 to TRBJ1-4; the D is unclear. Looked up from germline, CDR1 is LGHDT and CDR2 is YNNKEL (reference sequence). V lost 4 bases and J lost 0, with 18 bases in between. The CDR3 consists of 18 residues. The CDR3 protein is CASSPGEVYGATNEKLFF. For the CDR3, the DNA is TGTGCCAGCAGCCCCGGTGAGGTGTACGGTGCAACTAATGAAAAACTGTTTTTT.

At least ten counts were recorded for this clonotype. The rearrangement joins TRBV12-2 to TRBJ1-3; no check of the table's D call, TRBD1, against the DNA was made. TRBV12-2 counts as a pseudogene. CDR3 length equals 16 residues. The CDR3 region has the DNA TGTGCAAGTCGCCCCCTCGGGACCGTCTCTGGAAACACCATATATTTT. It yields the protein CASRPLGTVSGNTIYF.

This clonotype was observed at least ten times. The rearrangement uses TRBV20-1 and TRBJ2-1; TRBD2 matches 7 bases. CDR3 length equals 13 residues. Trimming took 3 bases from V and 5 from J; bases not matched to a gene: 4. The V gene's germline CDR1 is DFQATT and CDR2 SNEGSKA (reference sequence). Written as DNA, the CDR3 is TGCAGTGCTAGCGGACTAGTAGACAATGAGCAGTTCTTC. It translates to CSASGLVDNEQFF.